This T cell receptor (beta chain) was captured in a study of blood T cells in healthy people across ages. Study-level results: Donor CMV infection status was unknown, possibly confounding age-related changes in expanded clonotypes. Relative to aged donors, long-lived donors carried more naive CD4+ cells and displayed higher diversity. Age showed a roughly linear inverse relationship with TCR beta diversity per million T cells.

This clonotype was counted at least ten times. Antigen: not known. A second roughly 7 to 12 cycle PCR used barcoded and J-beta primers. A template-switch adaptor containing 12 random nucleotides labeled each cDNA molecule. TCRdb independently ran MiXCR on the 5' RACE reads; one entry per CDR3 protein. The sample contains hundreds of thousands of distinct CDR3 sequences, approximately 52% of which appear only once. Sequenced: blood. The origin of this receptor is a woman aged 80 or over in good health.

This CDR3 reads CSARGWASYEQYF. CDR3 DNA sequence: TGCAGTGCTAGAGGGTGGGCTTCCTACGAGCAGTACTTC. The chain joins TRBV20-1 to TRBJ2-7; D call uncertain. CDR1 is DFQATT and CDR2 is SNEGSKA in the germline V gene (reference sequence). This CDR3 has 13 amino acids. Trimming cost V 1 base and J 1 base, with 8 bases left between them.